This entry lists 6 T cell receptor beta chains sequenced from one sample in a study of cytomegalovirus exposure and HLA in healthy donors. The study ran its PCR with 60 Vbeta and 13 Jbeta primers. TCRdb keeps only in-frame clones here, not all; method: immunoSEQ multiplex PCR. The sample includes some 95,000 clones, 60% to 85% of them seen just once. Sequencing used PBMCs. The receptor set was obtained from a woman aged 40 to 50 in good health and CMV-seronegative.

This clone was detected only once. This chain connects TRBV2 to TRBJ1-2; D not certain. Per the germline V gene, CDR1 is SNHLY and CDR2 is FYNNEI. V was trimmed by 5 bases and J by 5 bases, leaving 18 bases between them. The CDR3 is 15 amino acids. Here the CDR3 DNA reads TGTGCCAGCAGTATTCCCGGTCGGGTTGTTTATGGCTACACCTTC. As protein: CASSIPGRVVYGYTF.

This rearrangement joins TRBV18 to TRBJ1-1; TRBD1 matches 10 bases. The CDR3 contains 14 residues. J gave up 4 bases and V 4 bases, and 3 bases lay outside the gene matches. Germline V gene sequence: CDR1 KGHSH, CDR2 LQKENI. This chain's CDR3 is CASSHGTGATEAFF. The CDR3 DNA is TGTGCCAGCTCACACGGGACAGGGGCCACTGAAGCTTTCTTT.

The sample holds a few counts of this clone. V is TRBV14 and J is TRBJ2-4; D is undetermined. The V gene lost 1 base and the J gene lost 0 bases, with 10 bases spanning the gap. Germline V CDR1 and CDR2: SGHDN, FVKESK. The CDR3 spans 16 residues. The CDR3 DNA reads TGTGCCAGCAGCCAAGTAGCTGTGGGAGCCAAAAACATTCAGTACTTC. Encoded protein: CASSQVAVGAKNIQYF.

The chain carries TRBV7-8 and TRBJ1-1; D remains unclear. The germline gives CDR1 SGHVS, CDR2 FQNEAQ. V shed 3 bases and J shed 5 bases, with 10 bases lying between them. The length of the CDR3 is 13 residues. In nucleotides, the CDR3 is TGTGCCAGCAGCTTTTTGTGGGAGACTGAAGCTTTCTTT. Protein: CASSFLWETEAFF.

This chain joins TRBV27 and TRBJ1-3; D call uncertain. Trimming removed 7 bases from V and 0 bases from J, with 28 bases in between. The CDR3 is 20 residues long. Germline CDR1 MNHEY, CDR2 SMNVEV (reference sequence). DNA for the CDR3: TGTGCCAGCAAGTTCCCCCTCGAGGTTCGGCCGCTGAGCTCTGGAAACACCATATATTTT. Residues: CASKFPLEVRPLSSGNTIYF.

This chain uses TRBV7-9 with TRBJ1-1; TRBD1 is a possible D gene (5 bases). There are 15 residues in the CDR3. From germline, CDR1 is SEHNR and CDR2 FQNEAQ (reference sequence). V was trimmed by 2 bases and J by 4 bases, leaving 14 bases between them. The CDR3 DNA reads TGTGCCAGCAGCTTACAGTTAGGGGCCCGCACTGAAGCTTTCTTT. Translating gives CASSLQLGARTEAFF.